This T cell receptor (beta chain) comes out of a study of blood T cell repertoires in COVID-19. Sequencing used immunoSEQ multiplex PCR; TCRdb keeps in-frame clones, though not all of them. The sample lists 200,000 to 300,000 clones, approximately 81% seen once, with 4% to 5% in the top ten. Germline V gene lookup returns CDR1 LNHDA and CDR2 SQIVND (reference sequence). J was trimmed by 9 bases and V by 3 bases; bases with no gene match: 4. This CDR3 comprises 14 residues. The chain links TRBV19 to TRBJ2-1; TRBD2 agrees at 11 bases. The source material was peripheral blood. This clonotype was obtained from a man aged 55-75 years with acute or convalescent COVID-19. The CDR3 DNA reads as TGTGCCAGTAGTATTACTAGCGGGAGTCTTGAGCAGTTCTTC. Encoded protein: CASSITSGSLEQFF.